Below are 17 T cell receptor beta chains sequenced from a single sample in a study of blood T cell repertoires in COVID-19. Using immunoSEQ multiplex PCR, the repertoire was profiled, and TCRdb retains in-frame clones only, with some absent. Among some 80,000 clones listed, around 86% were seen once. Sequencing input: peripheral blood. The receptors were gathered from an elderly man with active or convalescent COVID-19.

The CDR3 spells CASSRGLNTGELFF. CDR3 DNA sequence: TGTGCCAGCAGCCGTGGACTGAACACCGGGGAGCTGTTTTTT. V and J are TRBV3-1 (or the pseudogene TRBV3-2) and TRBJ2-2; D possibly corresponds to TRBD2 (5 bases). The CDR3 has 14 residues. V was trimmed by 4 bases and J by 1 base, leaving 7 bases between them. In germline, CDR1 is LGHDT, CDR2 YNNKEL (reference sequence).

This clone has just one count. The chain carries TRBV9 and TRBJ2-3; D may be TRBD1 (6 bases). Germline assignment: CDR1 SGDLS and CDR2 YYNGEE. CDR3 length: 16 residues. Trimming cost V 3 bases and J 0 bases, with 14 bases left between them. CDR3 nucleotide sequence: TGTGCCAGCAGCGACGTCAGGGGACATAGCACAGATACGCAGTATTTT. Translated: CASSDVRGHSTDTQYF.

V usage is TRBV28 and J usage is TRBJ2-4, with 10 bases aligning to TRBD1. The junction had 8 bases not matched to a gene; V was cut back by 5 bases and J by 10 bases. CDR3 size: 14 residues. Germline lookup yields CDR1 MDHEN and CDR2 SYDVKM. For the CDR3, the DNA is TGTGCCAGCAGTACCGGGACAGGGGACGGGATTCAGTACTTC. The encoded protein is CASSTGTGDGIQYF.

The gene calls are TRBV3-1 (or the pseudogene TRBV3-2) and TRBJ1-6, with 7 bases that match TRBD1. The CDR3 has 14 amino acids. Germline lookup yields CDR1 LGHDT and CDR2 YNNKEL (reference sequence). Trimming removed 8 bases from V and 6 bases from J; junction bases left unmatched: 7. Here the CDR3 DNA reads TGTGCCAGCCGAAGTGACAGGGTTAATTCACCCCTCCACTTT. This sequence encodes CASRSDRVNSPLHF.

The genes are TRBV3-1 (or the pseudogene TRBV3-2) and TRBJ1-2, with a possible D match to TRBD1 (5 bases). The CDR3 extends over 16 amino acids. Germline CDR1 LGHDT, CDR2 YNNKEL (reference sequence). V lost 4 bases and J 3 bases, leaving 18 bases between the germline ends. In DNA, the CDR3 is TGTGCCAGCAGCCGAGAAGGGGCCCGAACCTACTATGGCTACACCTTC. Translating it yields CASSREGARTYYGYTF.

The sample holds one count of this clone. The chain recombines TRBV27 with TRBJ1-1; 10 positions match TRBD1. The germline V gene encodes CDR1 MNHEY and CDR2 SMNVEV (reference sequence). CDR3 length: 17 residues. The V and J ends lost 8 bases and 6 bases, in that order; junction bases with no gene match: 18. CDR3 region: CASVRSRTGQGPPEAFF. The CDR3 DNA reads TGTGCCAGCGTGCGATCAAGAACGGGACAGGGGCCCCCTGAAGCTTTCTTT.

The V gene is TRBV6-5, the J gene TRBJ1-2; TRBD1 matches at 7 bases. Germline CDR1 is MNHEY and CDR2 is SVGAGI. V was pared by 6 bases and J by 6 bases, with 10 bases of the junction left unmatched. CDR3 size: 14 residues. CDR3 coding DNA: TGTGCCAGCAGGGCCTCGCGACAGGGCGATGGCTACACCTTC. This sequence encodes CASRASRQGDGYTF.

The V call is TRBV5-1, the J call TRBJ1-2, with D uncertain. This CDR3 contains 15 residues. Deletions cut 0 bases from V and 4 bases from J, with 13 bases between. Germline V gene data show CDR1 as SGHRS and CDR2 as YFSETQ. The CDR3 DNA follows: TGCGCCAGCAGCTTGGATTGGGCAGAAGTCTATGGCTACACCTTC. Translating gives CASSLDWAEVYGYTF.

The V gene is TRBV4-2, the J gene TRBJ1-5, with D perhaps matching TRBD1 (6 bases). CDR1 is LGHNA and CDR2 is YNFKEQ in the germline V gene. V was shortened by 0 bases and J by 10 bases, with 10 bases between the two germline ends. This CDR3 region has 13 residues. DNA of the CDR3: TGTGCCAGCAGCCAAGAGGGGGGGCGACCCCAGCATTTT. Protein sequence: CASSQEGGRPQHF.

The chain carries TRBV5-1 and TRBJ2-2; 9 bases align to TRBD1. Germline CDR1 reads SGHRS; CDR2 reads YFSETQ. With 4 bases clipped from V and 6 bases from J, the junction kept 7 bases outside the gene matches. CDR3 length: 15 residues. CDR3 in amino acids: CASSTRTGVPGELFF. CDR3 DNA sequence: TGCGCCAGCAGCACGAGGACAGGGGTCCCCGGGGAGCTGTTTTTT.

This chain joins TRBV7-3 and TRBJ2-4; 9 bases agree with TRBD1. The V gene end was trimmed by 4 bases and the J gene end by 8 bases; junction bases not matched to a gene: 21. Germline V gene lookup returns CDR1 SGHTA and CDR2 FQGTGA. The CDR3 is 19 residues long. CDR3 protein: CASSSQPRDRDSRLDIQYF. The CDR3 region has the DNA TGTGCCAGCAGCTCACAACCCCGGGACAGGGACTCTAGGCTGGACATTCAGTACTTC.

This clone came up once. The chain carries TRBV28 and TRBJ2-2, with 9 bases lining up with TRBD1. In germline, CDR1 is MDHEN, CDR2 SYDVKM. The CDR3 consists of 15 residues. Unmatched junction bases numbered 7, after V lost 6 bases and J lost 5 bases. CDR3 amino acids: CASRGTGRVTGELFF. In DNA, the CDR3 is TGTGCCAGCAGAGGGACAGGGCGGGTGACCGGGGAGCTGTTTTTT.

V gene TRBV11-2 combines with J gene TRBJ1-3; no firm D call. Germline lookup yields CDR1 SGHAT and CDR2 FQNNGV. The CDR3 is made up of 14 amino acids. The V gene lost 6 bases and the J gene lost 3 bases, with 12 bases spanning the gap. The chain's CDR3 is CASSTERSGNTIYF. Here the CDR3 DNA reads TGTGCCAGCAGTACGGAACGGAGTGGAAACACCATATATTTT. The variable domain in full, with the rest retrieved from reference TRBV11-2 and TRBJ1-3, is EAGVAQSPRYKIIEKRQSVAFWCNPISGHATLYWYQQILGQGPKLLIQFQNNGVVDDSQLPKDRFSAERLKGVDSTLKIQPAKLEDSAVYLCASSTERSGNTIYFGEGSWLTVV.

The CDR3 sequence: CASSSTSGRGLDQPQHF. CDR3 nucleotide sequence: TGTGCCAGTAGTAGTACCTCGGGCAGGGGGCTTGATCAGCCCCAGCATTTT. The V call is TRBV19, the J call TRBJ1-5, with 8 bases identical to TRBD1. This CDR3 contains 17 residues. Germline CDR1 is LNHDA and CDR2 is SQIVND (reference sequence). V trimming: 4 bases; J trimming: 5 bases; junction bases outside the gene matches: 13.

The chain is built from TRBV6-1 and TRBJ2-1; TRBD2 agrees at 9 bases. Germline V gene lookup returns CDR1 MNHNS and CDR2 SASEGT. V lost 2 bases to trimming and J lost 8 bases; unmatched junction nucleotides: 10. The CDR3 has 16 amino acids. The CDR3 DNA reads TGTGCCAGCAGTGAACACGGCGGGAGGGGAGCAGATGAGCAGTTCTTC. Its translation is CASSEHGGRGADEQFF.

The rearrangement links TRBV6-5 to TRBJ1-3, with a weak D call TRBD1 (5 bases). The V end lost 9 bases, the J end lost 7 bases, and 22 bases lay between the germline ends. Germline CDR1 reads MNHEY; CDR2 reads SVGAGI. CDR3 length equals 15 residues. Here the CDR3 reads CASHLGVDYRNTIYF. The CDR3 DNA reads TGTGCCAGTCACCTAGGCGTAGATTACAGGAACACCATATATTTT.

V gene TRBV10-1 combines with J gene TRBJ2-5; 10 nucleotides match TRBD1. The CDR3 is 14 amino acids. Germline CDR1 reads WNHNN; CDR2 reads SYGVQD (reference sequence). With 6 bases clipped from V and 5 bases from J, the junction kept 6 bases outside the gene matches. DNA of the CDR3: TGCGCCAGCAGCACTCCGGGACAGGGGGAGACCCAGTACTTC. It encodes CASSTPGQGETQYF.